These T cell receptor beta chains were read from a single sample in a study of blood T cell repertoires in COVID-19. Profiled with immunoSEQ multiplex PCR; TCRdb holds only in-frame clones, not every one. The profile covers about 290,000 clones, with about nine tenths appearing a single time and more than 9.5% taken by the ten largest. The material sequenced was peripheral blood. These receptors all come from a woman younger than 45 with COVID-19, enrolled during active disease. Both conserved end residues are part of each CDR3. D genes are given only for firm matches. Only part of the rows carry a size: once, few, many, or a class if the clone is expanded.

V gene: TRBV13; D gene: NA; J gene: TRBJ2-3; clone size: NA; CDR3 DNA: TGTGCCAGCAGCTTCAGGGGAGATACGCAGTATTTT; CDR3 protein: CASSFRGDTQYF
V gene: TRBV6-5; D gene: NA; J gene: TRBJ2-7; clone size: NA; CDR3 DNA: TGTGCCAGCCACTTGATTCTAGGTCTCCCCGAGCAGTACTTC; CDR3 protein: CASHLILGLPEQYF
V gene: TRBV2; D gene: TRBD2; J gene: TRBJ2-1; clone size: NA; CDR3 DNA: TGTGCCAGCCTGTTACGGGCGGGGGGGTACAATGAGCAGTTCTTC; CDR3 protein: CASLLRAGGYNEQFF
V gene: TRBV2; D gene: NA; J gene: TRBJ1-5; clone size: NA; CDR3 DNA: TGTGCCAGCAGTGGTGTGGGGGCGAGCAATCAGCCCCAGCATTTT; CDR3 protein: CASSGVGASNQPQHF
V gene: TRBV7-9; D gene: NA; J gene: TRBJ2-7; clone size: NA; CDR3 DNA: TGTGCCAGCAGCGAAGACGGGACACTCTTTATCGAGCAGTACTTC; CDR3 protein: CASSEDGTLFIEQYF
V gene: TRBV27; D gene: TRBD2; J gene: TRBJ2-2; clone size: NA; CDR3 DNA: TGTGCCAGCAGTTTACTGCAGGCGGGGGGGCCGAGCACCGGGGAGCTGTTTTTT; CDR3 protein: CASSLLQAGGPSTGELFF
V gene: TRBV27; D gene: TRBD1; J gene: TRBJ2-1; clone size: NA; CDR3 DNA: TGTGCCAGCAGTCTACCGGGACAGGCCTACAATGAGCAGTTCTTC; CDR3 protein: CASSLPGQAYNEQFF
V gene: TRBV7-2; D gene: NA; J gene: TRBJ2-7; clone size: NA; CDR3 DNA: TGTGCCAGCAGCTTAGTGACGCTCGCACGGTCGGGCTACGAGCAGTACTTC; CDR3 protein: CASSLVTLARSGYEQYF
V gene: TRBV12-3/TRBV12-4; D gene: NA; J gene: TRBJ2-3; clone size: NA; CDR3 DNA: TGTGCCAGCAGTCCTTCAGGGATGGATACGCAGTATTTT; CDR3 protein: CASSPSGMDTQYF
V gene: TRBV3-1/TRBV3-2; D gene: NA; J gene: TRBJ2-1; clone size: NA; CDR3 DNA: TGTGCCAGCAGTCTGACAGACTACAATGAGCAGTTCTTC; CDR3 protein: CASSLTDYNEQFF
V gene: TRBV30; D gene: TRBD1; J gene: TRBJ1-1; clone size: NA; CDR3 DNA: TGTGCCTACAGGGGATCAGAGGTCGCTGAAGCTTTCTTT; CDR3 protein: CAYRGSEVAEAFF
V gene: TRBV6-5; D gene: NA; J gene: TRBJ1-2; clone size: NA; CDR3 DNA: TGTGCCAGCAGTTATTCGCCATTAGACAGCAACTATGGCTACACCTTC; CDR3 protein: CASSYSPLDSNYGYTF
V gene: TRBV5-1; D gene: TRBD1; J gene: TRBJ1-1; clone size: NA; CDR3 DNA: TGCGCCAGCAGCCGGACAGGGGGGAACACTGAAGCTTTCTTT; CDR3 protein: CASSRTGGNTEAFF
V gene: TRBV4-1; D gene: NA; J gene: TRBJ2-1; clone size: NA; CDR3 DNA: TGCGCCAGCAGCCACCGCAACCCTCCGGGAAGGACCTACAATGAGCAGTTCTTC; CDR3 protein: CASSHRNPPGRTYNEQFF
V gene: TRBV4-2; D gene: NA; J gene: TRBJ1-5; clone size: NA; CDR3 DNA: TGTGCCAGCAGCCAAGAATCGTCCCATCAGCCCCAGCATTTT; CDR3 protein: CASSQESSHQPQHF
V gene: TRBV7-9; D gene: TRBD1; J gene: TRBJ1-2; clone size: once; CDR3 DNA: TGTGCCAGCAGCTATATAAGGGACAGGGGGCGAGATGGCTACACCTTC; CDR3 protein: CASSYIRDRGRDGYTF
V gene: TRBV9; D gene: NA; J gene: TRBJ2-5; clone size: NA; CDR3 DNA: TGTGCCAGCAGCGTAGGATCTCCCGGGGAGACCCAGTACTTC; CDR3 protein: CASSVGSPGETQYF
V gene: TRBV19; D gene: NA; J gene: TRBJ1-5; clone size: NA; CDR3 DNA: TGTGCCAGTAGTACCGCAGGGTTCCAGCCCCAGCATTTT; CDR3 protein: CASSTAGFQPQHF
V gene: TRBV3-1/TRBV3-2; D gene: NA; J gene: TRBJ1-1; clone size: NA; CDR3 DNA: TGTGCCAGCAGCCAAGTATCCACTAACACTGAAGCTTTCTTT; CDR3 protein: CASSQVSTNTEAFF
V gene: TRBV5-4; D gene: TRBD1; J gene: TRBJ2-3; clone size: NA; CDR3 DNA: TGTGCCAGCAGCTCCCGACAGGGGGCAGATACGCAGTATTTT; CDR3 protein: CASSSRQGADTQYF
V gene: TRBV7-9; D gene: NA; J gene: TRBJ2-7; clone size: few; CDR3 DNA: TGTGCCAGCAGCTACTCCCAGGGCTACGAGCAGTACTTC; CDR3 protein: CASSYSQGYEQYF
V gene: TRBV5-1; D gene: TRBD1; J gene: TRBJ2-7; clone size: NA; CDR3 DNA: TGCGCCAGCAGCTTGGACAGGGGGTTGTACGAGCAGTACTTC; CDR3 protein: CASSLDRGLYEQYF
V gene: TRBV5-4; D gene: NA; J gene: TRBJ1-1; clone size: NA; CDR3 DNA: TGTGCCAGCAGGCAAGATTTGACAGCAGTCATGAACACTGAAGCTTTCTTT; CDR3 protein: CASRQDLTAVMNTEAFF
V gene: TRBV5-5; D gene: TRBD2; J gene: TRBJ2-3; clone size: once; CDR3 DNA: TGTGCCAGCAGCTTGAAGGCTAGCGGGGGTGGGACAGATACGCAGTATTTT; CDR3 protein: CASSLKASGGGTDTQYF
V gene: TRBV7-2; D gene: TRBD1; J gene: TRBJ2-7; clone size: NA; CDR3 DNA: TGTGCCAGCAGCTTAGCGAGGGGACAGGGATACGAGCAGTACTTC; CDR3 protein: CASSLARGQGYEQYF
V gene: TRBV5-5; D gene: TRBD2; J gene: TRBJ2-1; clone size: NA; CDR3 DNA: TGTGCCAGCCAAAGGACTAGCGGCCCCAGCTCCTACAATGAGCAGTTCTTC; CDR3 protein: CASQRTSGPSSYNEQFF
V gene: TRBV27; D gene: NA; J gene: TRBJ1-1; clone size: NA; CDR3 DNA: TGTGCCAGCAGTTTATTATGGAGCACTGAAGCTTTCTTT; CDR3 protein: CASSLLWSTEAFF
V gene: TRBV10-3; D gene: NA; J gene: TRBJ1-2; clone size: NA; CDR3 DNA: TGTGCCATCAGTGACCGGGGTTATGGCTACACCTTC; CDR3 protein: CAISDRGYGYTF
V gene: TRBV5-4; D gene: TRBD1; J gene: TRBJ2-7; clone size: NA; CDR3 DNA: TGTGCCAGCAGCTTGGCTCTGGGACAGGGGGCATACGAGCAGTACTTC; CDR3 protein: CASSLALGQGAYEQYF
V gene: TRBV19; D gene: TRBD2; J gene: TRBJ2-1; clone size: NA; CDR3 DNA: TGTGCCAGTAGTAGACTAGCGGGGGGGAATGAGCAGTTCTTC; CDR3 protein: CASSRLAGGNEQFF
V gene: TRBV19; D gene: TRBD1; J gene: TRBJ1-1; clone size: NA; CDR3 DNA: TGTGCCAGTAGTATACGACAGGGGGCGAGTGAAGCTTTCTTT; CDR3 protein: CASSIRQGASEAFF
V gene: TRBV18; D gene: TRBD1; J gene: TRBJ1-1; clone size: NA; CDR3 DNA: TGTGCCAGCTCACACGGGACAGGGGTCCTCGAAGCTTTCTTT; CDR3 protein: CASSHGTGVLEAFF
V gene: TRBV5-1; D gene: TRBD1; J gene: TRBJ2-3; clone size: NA; CDR3 DNA: TGCGCCAGCAGCTTGGGTCGGGGGACAGGGAACACAGATACGCAGTATTTT; CDR3 protein: CASSLGRGTGNTDTQYF
V gene: TRBV2; D gene: TRBD1; J gene: TRBJ2-1; clone size: NA; CDR3 DNA: TGTGCCAGCAGCCCGGGACAGGGGGCTTGGAATGAGCAGTTCTTC; CDR3 protein: CASSPGQGAWNEQFF
V gene: TRBV19; D gene: TRBD1; J gene: TRBJ1-5; clone size: NA; CDR3 DNA: TGTGCCAGTAGCGACAGGGGCGGTATAGATCAGCCCCAGCATTTT; CDR3 protein: CASSDRGGIDQPQHF
V gene: TRBV5-8; D gene: TRBD2; J gene: TRBJ2-2; clone size: NA; CDR3 DNA: TGTGCCAGCAGCTCCGGACTAGCGGGGGTAGGAGGGGAGCTGTTTTTT; CDR3 protein: CASSSGLAGVGGELFF
V gene: TRBV19; D gene: NA; J gene: TRBJ1-2; clone size: once; CDR3 DNA: TGTGCCAGTAGCCCGACGGGTTCATATTTACCCTATGGCTACACCTTC; CDR3 protein: CASSPTGSYLPYGYTF
V gene: TRBV7-2; D gene: TRBD2; J gene: TRBJ2-7; clone size: once; CDR3 DNA: TGTGCCAGCAGCGGGGATAGCGGGTCCTACGAGCAGTACTTC; CDR3 protein: CASSGDSGSYEQYF
V gene: TRBV28; D gene: NA; J gene: TRBJ1-2; clone size: few; CDR3 DNA: TGTGCCAGCACCCTTGGGTGGCAGGCTGTAGGCTACACCTTC; CDR3 protein: CASTLGWQAVGYTF
V gene: TRBV25-1; D gene: TRBD1; J gene: TRBJ1-5; clone size: NA; CDR3 DNA: TGTGCCAGCAAAGAGGGGGCAGGCGATCAGCCCCAGCATTTT; CDR3 protein: CASKEGAGDQPQHF